Following are 27 T cell receptor beta chains from one sample sequenced in a study of shared clonotypes between healthy human individuals. Repertoires were generated with immunoSEQ multiplex PCR, while TCRdb's copy carries only in-frame clones and drops some. The sample yields approximately 740,000 clones, over 65% seen once. Material for sequencing was memory CD4+ T cells sorted from blood. The subset was: CD45RA-negative fraction. The source of these receptors is a woman aged 25 to 39 in good health.

As for this clone: Other DNA sequences in the same sample also yield this CDR3. This chain uses TRBV19 with TRBJ2-7; 12 bases align to TRBD2. CDR1 is LNHDA and CDR2 is SQIVND in the germline V gene (reference sequence). The CDR3 contains 16 residues. The trim removed 2 bases at V and 2 bases at J, leaving 4 bases unmatched. In nucleotides, the CDR3 is TGTGCCAGTAGTATAAGTGGACTAGCGGGAACCTACGAGCAGTACTTC. Translated: CASSISGLAGTYEQYF.

This clone has only one observation. V is TRBV10-3 and J is TRBJ2-3, with 9 bases that match TRBD1. J lost 4 bases, V lost 5 bases, and 10 bases had no gene match. Germline V gene lookup returns CDR1 ENHRY and CDR2 SYGVKD. CDR3 length: 16 amino acids. The CDR3 sequence is CAISPLGQGSADTQYF. As DNA, the CDR3 is TGTGCCATCAGTCCATTGGGACAGGGAAGCGCAGATACGCAGTATTTT.

This sequence joins TRBV28 and TRBJ2-7; no clear D gene. CDR1 is MDHEN and CDR2 is SYDVKM in the germline V gene. This CDR3 is built from 13 residues. Trimming took 6 bases from V and 6 from J, leaving 15 bases between them. This chain's CDR3 is CASSWTDGFEQYF. DNA for the CDR3: TGTGCCAGCAGCTGGACGGACGGGTTCGAGCAGTACTTC.

The rearrangement links TRBV6-6 to TRBJ2-1; D possibly matches TRBD1 or TRBD2 (5 bases each). The CDR3 runs 16 residues. CDR1 is MNHNY and CDR2 is SVGAGI in the germline V gene (reference sequence). V was pared by 0 bases and J by 8 bases, with 17 bases between. CDR3 in amino acids: CASSYSAFPGRDEQFF. CDR3 in DNA: TGTGCCAGCAGTTACTCGGCTTTCCCAGGGCGGGATGAGCAGTTCTTC.

The rearrangement links TRBV6-7 to TRBJ1-5; 8 positions match TRBD1. TRBV6-7 carries the ORF label, with uncertain function. The CDR3 extends over 15 amino acids. J gave up 7 bases and V 4 bases, and 9 bases lay outside the gene matches. CDR3 region: CASSCPGQARQPQHF. The CDR3 DNA reads TGTGCCAGCAGTTGCCCGGGACAGGCTCGACAGCCCCAGCATTTT.

This clone has more than one count but fewer than ten. This chain links TRBV7-9 with TRBJ1-2; tentative D call: TRBD1 (5 bases). This CDR3 has 13 residues. Trimming removed 1 base from V and 7 bases from J, with 10 bases in between. Germline CDR1 SEHNR, CDR2 FQNEAQ (reference sequence). The CDR3 sequence is CASSLEGEGGYTF. DNA of the CDR3: TGTGCCAGCAGCTTAGAAGGGGAAGGTGGCTACACCTTC.

Only one count was recorded for this clone. This sequence joins TRBV30 and TRBJ1-5, with D perhaps TRBD1 (5 bases). Trimming took off 2 bases at V and 7 bases at J, with 18 bases between the two ends. The CDR3 sequence is 15 residues long. Germline V lookup: CDR1 GTSNPN, CDR2 SVGIG (reference sequence). This chain's CDR3 is CAWSSLEGLGQPQHF. The DNA of the CDR3 is TGTGCCTGGAGTAGCCTAGAGGGGCTTGGACAGCCCCAGCATTTT.

The chain couples TRBV28 to TRBJ2-1, with D possibly being TRBD2 (5 bases). Germline V CDR1 and CDR2: MDHEN, SYDVKM. This CDR3 region has 14 residues. The V and J ends lost 5 bases and 3 bases respectively, with 11 bases between them. CDR3 coding DNA: TGTGCCAGCAGTCGAATAGCGCGCTACAATGAGCAGTTCTTC. It encodes CASSRIARYNEQFF.

V and J are TRBV6-6 and TRBJ2-2; D gene uncertain. V lost 0 bases and J 2 bases, leaving 7 bases between the germline ends. The CDR3 loop spans 15 amino acids. Germline CDR1 MNHNY, CDR2 SVGAGI (reference sequence). This CDR3 reads CASSYSRPNTGELFF. In DNA form, the CDR3 reads TGTGCCAGCAGTTACTCGCGTCCTAACACCGGGGAGCTGTTTTTT.

This chain uses TRBV2 with TRBJ2-3, with 9 bases that match TRBD2. The CDR3 is 17 residues long. V gave up 9 bases and J gave up 1 base; unmatched junction bases: 14. The germline V gene has CDR1 SNHLY and CDR2 FYNNEI. Here the CDR3 reads CASGKKAGGPRTDTQYF. DNA of the CDR3: TGTGCCAGTGGTAAAAAGGCGGGAGGGCCGCGCACAGATACGCAGTATTTT.

The sample holds a few counts of this clone. This rearrangement joins TRBV28 to TRBJ1-3; tentatively, D is TRBD1 (5 bases). CDR3 length: 16 amino acids. In germline, CDR1 is MDHEN, CDR2 SYDVKM. Trimming pared 5 bases from V and 3 bases from J, leaving 17 bases between. The CDR3 bases are TGTGCCAGCAGTCCAGCCGGGGGGGATGGTGGAAACACCATATATTTT. Encoded protein: CASSPAGGDGGNTIYF. The variable domain in full, with the rest retrieved from reference TRBV28 and TRBJ1-3, is DVKVTQSSRYLVKRTGEKVFLECVQDMDHENMFWYRQDPGLGLRLIYFSYDVKMKEKGDIPEGYSVSREKKERFSLILESASTNQTSMYLCASSPAGGDGGNTIYFGEGSWLTVV.

This clone was observed a single time. The rearrangement joins TRBV7-7 to TRBJ2-1, with 11 bases aligning to TRBD2. In germline, CDR1 is SSHAT, CDR2 FNYEAQ (reference sequence). The V and J ends lost 5 bases and 11 bases, in that order; junction bases with no gene match: 5. This CDR3 spans 13 amino acids. CDR3 in DNA: TGTGCCAGCAGCATCGGGACTAGCGGACAGCAGTTCTTC. As protein: CASSIGTSGQQFF. The full variable domain, with the rest looked up from reference TRBV7-7 and TRBJ2-1, is GAGVSQSPRYKVTKRGQDVTLRCDPISSHATLYWYQQALGQGPEFLTYFNYEAQPDKSGLPSDRFSAERPEGSISTLTIQRTEQRDSAMYRCASSIGTSGQQFFGPGTRLTVL.

The chain employs TRBV5-4 and TRBJ1-2; TRBD1 aligns across 7 bases. Germline V gives CDR1 SGHNT, CDR2 YYREEE (reference sequence). The CDR3 is 15 residues long. V was clipped by 3 bases and J by 6 bases; unmatched bases: 11. For the CDR3, the DNA is TGTGCCAGCAGCTGGGCGACGGGACAGCCCAATGGCTACACCTTC. This codes for CASSWATGQPNGYTF.

A remark on this clone: Distinct nucleotide sequences in the sample also encode this CDR3. This CDR3 is CASSLAGAGDYGYTF. The CDR3 region has the DNA TGTGCCAGCAGTTTAGCAGGAGCCGGAGACTATGGCTACACCTTC. The chain couples TRBV28 to TRBJ1-2; unclear D gene. V shed 2 bases and J shed 3 bases, with 13 bases lying between them. This CDR3 has 15 amino acids. Germline V gene data show CDR1 as MDHEN and CDR2 as SYDVKM.

The rearrangement links TRBV28 to TRBJ1-2; D is undetermined. The V end was cut by 5 bases, the J end by 5 bases, with 21 bases between. The CDR3 is 16 residues long. Looked up from germline, CDR1 is MDHEN and CDR2 is SYDVKM. The CDR3 region has the DNA TGTGCCAGCAGTCTATACTGGCTGAAGGAGCCTTATGGCTACACCTTC. As protein: CASSLYWLKEPYGYTF.

The gene calls are TRBV30 and TRBJ2-7, with D possibly called TRBD1 or TRBD2 (6 bases each). Germline CDR1 reads GTSNPN; CDR2 reads SVGIG (reference sequence). V shed 4 bases and J shed 0 bases, with 22 bases lying between them. The length of the CDR3 is 17 residues. For the CDR3, the DNA is TGTGCCTGGACCCCTTTCTGGGGGGCCAATTCCTCCTACGAGCAGTACTTC. As protein: CAWTPFWGANSSYEQYF.

CDR3 loop: CASNTGGPNQPQHF. CDR3 bases: TGTGCCAGTAACACAGGGGGACCCAATCAGCCCCAGCATTTT. This chain uses TRBV2 with TRBJ1-5, with TRBD1 matching 8 bases. CDR1 is SNHLY, CDR2 FYNNEI, per germline. CDR3 size: 14 residues. Trimming at V came to 9 bases and at J to 3 bases, leaving 7 bases not matched to a gene.

The chain carries TRBV27 and TRBJ1-5; D remains ambiguous. CDR1 and CDR2 from the germline V gene are MNHEY and SMNVEV (reference sequence). This CDR3 is 14 amino acids long. The V end was cut by 5 bases, the J end by 3 bases, with 11 bases between. Here the CDR3 DNA reads TGTGCCAGCAGTGGGCGGGAAGACAATCAGCCCCAGCATTTT. As protein: CASSGREDNQPQHF.

This chain uses TRBV6-5 with TRBJ2-7; D uncertain. Germline CDR1 MNHEY, CDR2 SVGAGI. The CDR3 runs 15 residues. V gave up 7 bases and J gave up 0 bases, with 16 bases separating them. CDR3 amino acids: CASNPDHATSYEQYF. DNA for the CDR3: TGTGCCAGCAACCCGGACCACGCCACCTCCTACGAGCAGTACTTC.

The chain employs TRBV19 and TRBJ1-5, with unresolved D. This CDR3 has 16 residues. Germline loops: CDR1 LNHDA, CDR2 SQIVND (reference sequence). The germline V and J ends were trimmed by 7 bases and 4 bases, with 20 bases remaining between them. The CDR3, as DNA: TGTGCCAGTACCCTAGGACGGATCGTACCGAATCAGCCCCAGCATTTT. Protein product: CASTLGRIVPNQPQHF.

The rearrangement links TRBV25-1 to TRBJ2-5, with TRBD2 matching over 9 bases. The germline gives CDR1 MGHDK, CDR2 SYGVNS. V gave up 4 bases and J gave up 9 bases; unmatched junction bases: 15. CDR3 length equals 16 residues. CDR3 sequence reads: CASSVGASGIGGAQYF. The CDR3 coding sequence is TGTGCCAGCAGTGTTGGTGCTAGCGGGATTGGGGGGGCCCAGTACTTC.

The chain recombines TRBV27 with TRBJ2-7; perhaps TRBD2 as D (5 bases). The germline V gene encodes CDR1 MNHEY and CDR2 SMNVEV (reference sequence). The V and J ends lost 4 bases and 5 bases respectively, with 21 bases between them. The CDR3 has 16 residues. The CDR3 nucleotides are TGTGCCAGCAGTTCGTTCGGGCCTTCGAAGACTAACGAGCAGTACTTC. Protein product: CASSSFGPSKTNEQYF.

The chain employs TRBV7-2 and TRBJ2-2; 8 nucleotides agree with TRBD2. Germline CDR1 is SGHTA and CDR2 is FQGNSA. The CDR3 contains 16 residues. V shed 6 bases, J shed 4 bases, and the junction held 10 bases outside the gene matches. CDR3 residues: CASSSRAGGGTGELFF. As DNA, the CDR3 is TGTGCCAGCAGTTCAAGGGCGGGAGGTGGCACCGGGGAGCTGTTTTTT.

The rearrangement links TRBV2 to TRBJ2-1; 10 nucleotides agree with TRBD2. Germline V gene sequence: CDR1 SNHLY, CDR2 FYNNEI. The CDR3 covers 15 residues. Unmatched junction bases numbered 3, after V lost 4 bases and J lost 3 bases. The CDR3 nucleotides are TGTGCCAGCAGTGCACTAGCGGGAAACTACAATGAGCAGTTCTTC. Translated: CASSALAGNYNEQFF.

The chain employs TRBV7-2 and TRBJ1-5, with D unclear. CDR1 SGHTA and CDR2 FQGNSA come from the germline V gene. V was clipped by 2 bases and J by 6 bases, with 11 bases between them. This CDR3 comprises 14 residues. The CDR3 sequence is CASSLPGQTQPQHF. The CDR3 region has the DNA TGTGCCAGCAGCTTACCTGGCCAAACTCAGCCCCAGCATTTT.

For this clone: Other DNA sequences of this sample code for an identical CDR3. The V and J genes are TRBV27 and TRBJ2-7; D call uncertain. V lost 6 bases and J lost 0, with 12 bases in between. The germline gives CDR1 MNHEY, CDR2 SMNVEV (reference sequence). This CDR3 spans 14 amino acids. The CDR3 region is CASSRSRGSYEQYF. CDR3 nucleotides: TGTGCCAGCAGCCGATCCCGCGGCTCCTACGAGCAGTACTTC.

The V gene is TRBV6-1, the J gene TRBJ2-7; 9 bases map to TRBD2. The germline V gene has CDR1 MNHNS and CDR2 SASEGT. Trimming took 1 base from V and 3 from J; bases not matched to a gene: 4. The CDR3 has 15 residues. CDR3 sequence reads: CASSEVAGVNYEQYF. The DNA of the CDR3 is TGTGCCAGCAGTGAAGTAGCGGGGGTAAACTACGAGCAGTACTTC.